These 29 T cell receptor beta chains came from one sample sequenced in a study of shared clonotypes between healthy human individuals. Generated by immunoSEQ multiplex PCR, the TCRdb table keeps only in-frame clones and is missing some. The sample lists 550,000 to 850,000 clones; about 74% were seen once. The material sequenced was memory CD4+ T cells sorted from blood. Indicated subset: CD45RA-negative fraction. The receptors were gathered from a woman aged 25-40 years in good health.

V gene TRBV11-2 combines with J gene TRBJ2-3; 13 bases are a match to TRBD2. The CDR3 consists of 17 residues. V lost 5 bases to trimming and J lost 3 bases; unmatched junction nucleotides: 8. Germline V gives CDR1 SGHAT, CDR2 FQNNGV. The CDR3 coding sequence is TGTGCCAGCAGCCCCGGGACTAGCGGGACAGAGACAGATACGCAGTATTTT. It codes for CASSPGTSGTETDTQYF.

J is TRBJ1-5 and V is TRBV19, with no clear D. Germline V gene sequence: CDR1 LNHDA, CDR2 SQIVND (reference sequence). The CDR3 is 12 residues long. The ends were cut back, 6 bases at V and 3 bases at J, with 6 bases in the middle. The chain's CDR3 is CASRVDNQPQHF. In DNA form, the CDR3 reads TGTGCCAGTAGGGTAGACAATCAGCCCCAGCATTTT.

The chain joins TRBV6-1 to TRBJ2-7; TRBD1 aligns across 10 bases. V was clipped by 5 bases and J by 0 bases; unmatched bases: 4. The CDR3 loop spans 15 amino acids. The germline V gene encodes CDR1 MNHNS and CDR2 SASEGT. CDR3 in amino acids: CASSTGTGVSYEQYF. CDR3 coding DNA: TGTGCCAGCAGTACCGGGACAGGGGTCTCCTACGAGCAGTACTTC.

This rearrangement joins TRBV10-3 to TRBJ1-1; D not certain. V lost 0 bases and J lost 1, with 9 bases in between. Germline lookup yields CDR1 ENHRY and CDR2 SYGVKD. There are 15 residues in the CDR3. The CDR3 sequence is CAISESGLPNTEAFF. In DNA form, the CDR3 reads TGTGCCATCAGTGAGTCCGGACTCCCGAACACTGAAGCTTTCTTT.

The V gene is TRBV5-1, the J gene TRBJ1-1, with D tentatively TRBD1 (6 bases). This CDR3 has 14 amino acids. The V end lost 5 bases, the J end lost 1 base, and 12 bases lay between the germline ends. Germline V gene sequence: CDR1 SGHRS, CDR2 YFSETQ. For the CDR3, the DNA is TGCGCCAGCAGTTACGGGACATCGAACACTGAAGCTTTCTTT. As protein: CASSYGTSNTEAFF.

The chain employs TRBV5-1 and TRBJ2-7, with 10 bases aligning to TRBD2. CDR1 and CDR2 (germline): SGHRS, YFSETQ. After removal of 4 bases from V and 0 bases from J, the junction contained 1 base not matched to a gene. The CDR3 has 14 residues. The CDR3 DNA follows: TGCGCCAGCAGCGTAGCGGGAGGCTCCTACGAGCAGTACTTC. Its protein product is CASSVAGGSYEQYF.

This rearrangement joins TRBV5-4 to TRBJ2-3, with 12 bases lining up with TRBD2. J was trimmed by 0 bases and V by 4 bases; bases with no gene match: 9. The CDR3 has 18 amino acids. The germline CDR1 and CDR2 sequences are SGHNT and YYREEE (reference sequence). CDR3 coding DNA: TGTGCCAGCAGCCCCGGACTAGCGGGACGTGCTAGCACAGATACGCAGTATTTT. Its translation is CASSPGLAGRASTDTQYF.

The chain couples TRBV27 to TRBJ2-5; the D gene could be TRBD1 or TRBD2 (5 bases each). The CDR3 totals 14 residues. In germline, CDR1 is MNHEY, CDR2 SMNVEV (reference sequence). Between the trimmed V and J ends, which lost 3 bases and 2 bases, there was a span of 10 bases. DNA of the CDR3: TGTGCCAGCAGTTTTTCGTGGGGGCAAGAGACCCAGTACTTC. Its translation: CASSFSWGQETQYF.

The chain recombines TRBV2 with TRBJ1-5, with TRBD1 identical over 10 bases. This CDR3 spans 15 amino acids. Germline CDR1 and CDR2: SNHLY and FYNNEI. Germline trimming cut 8 bases from V and 6 bases from J; bases unmatched to any gene: 10. The CDR3 here is CASGSDRGPGQPQHF. The CDR3, as DNA: TGTGCCAGCGGGTCCGACAGGGGGCCTGGTCAGCCCCAGCATTTT.

The chain employs TRBV2 and TRBJ1-1; 8 bases match TRBD1. V trimming: 6 bases; J trimming: 0 bases; junction bases outside the gene matches: 6. Germline V gene data show CDR1 as SNHLY and CDR2 as FYNNEI. The CDR3 length is 15 residues. The CDR3 spells CASRGTGRLNTEAFF. The CDR3 DNA sequence: TGTGCCAGCAGGGGGACAGGTCGTCTGAACACTGAAGCTTTCTTT.

The count of this clone is one. The rearrangement links TRBV4-1 to TRBJ2-7, with a tentative D call TRBD2 (7 bases). The V and J ends lost 4 bases and 12 bases respectively, with 22 bases between them. CDR3 length: 14 amino acids. Per germline, CDR1 MGHRA and CDR2 YSYEKL. The DNA of the CDR3 is TGCGCCAGCAGCCCCTGGGGAGGGGGTGGTGTACCGTACTTC. The encoded protein is CASSPWGGGGVPYF.

The V gene is TRBV11-2, the J gene TRBJ2-7; no definite D call. This CDR3 spans 14 amino acids. Trimming shortened V by 7 bases and J by 3 bases, and 16 bases separated the two germline ends. Germline loops: CDR1 SGHAT, CDR2 FQNNGV. The CDR3 here is CASTRNRNVYEQYF. CDR3 DNA sequence: TGTGCCAGCACCCGGAACCGAAACGTCTACGAGCAGTACTTC.

The chain has TRBV4-1 and TRBJ2-7, with TRBD2 matching over 12 bases. Trimming took 5 bases from V and 4 from J; bases not matched to a gene: 6. This CDR3 has 15 residues. Looked up from germline, CDR1 is MGHRA and CDR2 is YSYEKL. The CDR3 protein is CASSTTSGRQYEQYF. In nucleotides, the CDR3 is TGCGCCAGCAGCACCACTAGCGGGAGGCAATACGAGCAGTACTTC.

V and J are TRBV27 and TRBJ2-7; 10 bases align to TRBD2. Germline CDR1 MNHEY, CDR2 SMNVEV (reference sequence). This CDR3 contains 14 residues. Trimming took 5 bases from V and 6 from J; bases not matched to a gene: 7. The CDR3 here is CASSNLAGVGEQYF. The CDR3 nucleotides read TGTGCCAGCAGTAACCTAGCGGGAGTAGGCGAGCAGTACTTC.

Only one count was recorded for this clone. This sequence joins TRBV6-1 and TRBJ1-4; D is perhaps TRBD1 (5 bases). Germline V lookup: CDR1 MNHNS, CDR2 SASEGT. The CDR3 extends over 13 amino acids. Trimming pared 6 bases from V and 3 bases from J, leaving 8 bases between. The CDR3 nucleotides are TGTGCCAGCAGCCAGGGTCCTAATGAAAAACTGTTTTTT. The encoded protein is CASSQGPNEKLFF.

The chain has TRBV10-3 and TRBJ2-7; D could derive from TRBD1 or TRBD2 (6 bases each). Germline loops: CDR1 ENHRY, CDR2 SYGVKD. The CDR3 is 14 residues long. Trimming took off 10 bases at V and 5 bases at J, with 21 bases between the two ends. DNA of the CDR3: TGTGCCACCCGAATGGGGAACAGGGAGGACGAGCAGTACTTC. This sequence encodes CATRMGNREDEQYF.

V gene TRBV7-8 combines with J gene TRBJ1-1, with D perhaps matching TRBD1 (6 bases). The CDR3 is 15 residues long. Germline CDR1 and CDR2: SGHVS and FQNEAQ. The ends were cut back, 1 base at V and 5 bases at J, with 14 bases in the middle. The CDR3 coding sequence is TGTGCCAGCAGCTTAGGGTACCGCGGACAGACTGAAGCTTTCTTT. Its protein product is CASSLGYRGQTEAFF.

The rearrangement uses TRBV2 and TRBJ1-2, with D unclear. The length of the CDR3 is 15 residues. V shed 1 base and J shed 0 bases, with 9 bases lying between them. Looked up from germline, CDR1 is SNHLY and CDR2 is FYNNEI. The DNA for the CDR3 is TGTGCCAGCAGTGAAGATTCCACAGCTAACTATGGCTACACCTTC. Encoded protein: CASSEDSTANYGYTF.

The CDR3 nucleotides are TGTGCCAGTAGTCTACAGCCCGGATATAGCAATCAGCCCCAGCATTTT. It is translated as CASSLQPGYSNQPQHF. V and J are TRBV19 and TRBJ1-5; unclear D gene. The CDR3 sequence is 16 residues long. Germline CDR1 is LNHDA and CDR2 is SQIVND (reference sequence). V was pared by 5 bases and J by 0 bases, with 14 bases between.

This clone was observed once. The chain links TRBV6-1 to TRBJ1-1; TRBD1 is a possible D gene (5 bases). The V gene lost 6 bases and the J gene lost 5 bases, with 19 bases spanning the gap. This CDR3 contains 15 residues. Germline V lookup: CDR1 MNHNS, CDR2 SASEGT. The CDR3 coding sequence is TGTGCCAGCAGCGGGTTTATGGGGCTAGATACTGAAGCTTTCTTT. Its protein product is CASSGFMGLDTEAFF.

This chain uses TRBV25-1 with TRBJ2-3, with D possibly TRBD2 on 5 matching bases. Trimming stripped 10 bases from V and 1 base from J, with 9 bases between. The CDR3 loop spans 12 amino acids. Germline V lookup: CDR1 MGHDK, CDR2 SYGVNS. The CDR3 sequence is CATGGGTDTQYF. As DNA, the CDR3 is TGTGCCACCGGAGGTGGCACAGATACGCAGTATTTT.

Worth noting for this clone: Other DNA sequences of this sample code for an identical CDR3. The genes are TRBV5-1 and TRBJ1-4; no firm D call. V lost 0 bases to trimming and J lost 5 bases, with 5 bases between them. The germline gives CDR1 SGHRS, CDR2 YFSETQ. The CDR3 contains 13 residues. CDR3 coding DNA: TGCGCCAGCAGCTTGGTAGCCAATGAAAAACTGTTTTTT. Amino acid sequence: CASSLVANEKLFF.

This chain joins TRBV7-8 and TRBJ1-1; D not certain. CDR1 is SGHVS, CDR2 FQNEAQ, per germline. The CDR3 runs 15 residues. V lost 3 bases, J lost 1 base, and 12 bases lay in between. CDR3 amino acids: CASSLWVRKNTEAFF. The CDR3 nucleotides are TGTGCCAGCAGCTTGTGGGTACGGAAGAACACTGAAGCTTTCTTT.

The rearrangement joins TRBV7-3 to TRBJ2-1, with TRBD2 matching over 14 bases. In germline, CDR1 is SGHTA, CDR2 FQGTGA. The CDR3 consists of 17 residues. Unmatched junction bases numbered 8, after V lost 4 bases and J lost 6 bases. The CDR3: CASSSGLAGGRANEQFF. The DNA of the CDR3 is TGTGCCAGCAGCTCCGGACTAGCGGGAGGTCGGGCCAATGAGCAGTTCTTC.

V is TRBV7-3 and J is TRBJ2-6; D remains unclear. Trimming cost V 1 base and J 4 bases, with 11 bases left between them. Germline V gene data show CDR1 as SGHTA and CDR2 as FQGTGA. The CDR3 runs to 16 residues. The chain's CDR3 is CASSLNGDPGANVLTF. The CDR3 DNA reads TGTGCCAGCAGCTTAAATGGGGATCCAGGGGCCAACGTCCTGACTTTC.

CDR3: CASTRSAGEVYEQYF. The CDR3 bases are TGTGCCAGCACCCGGTCGGCAGGGGAGGTCTACGAGCAGTACTTC. The V and J genes are TRBV6-1 and TRBJ2-7; the D gene could be TRBD1 or TRBD2 (6 bases each). The CDR3 is made up of 15 amino acids. Deletions cut 7 bases from V and 3 bases from J, with 19 bases between. The germline V gene has CDR1 MNHNS and CDR2 SASEGT.

The rearrangement links TRBV18 to TRBJ2-7; no firm D call. Germline V CDR1 and CDR2: KGHSH, LQKENI. This CDR3 is 16 amino acids long. Trimming stripped 1 base from V and 0 bases from J, with 13 bases between. CDR3 loop: CASSPRQRMSSYEQYF. The CDR3 coding sequence is TGTGCCAGCTCACCACGCCAAAGGATGAGCTCCTACGAGCAGTACTTC.

The J gene is TRBJ1-2, the V gene TRBV5-5, with TRBD1 as a possible D gene (5 bases). V was shortened by 4 bases and J by 1 base, with 8 bases between the two germline ends. There are 13 residues in the CDR3. Germline V gene lookup returns CDR1 SGHKS and CDR2 YYEKEE (reference sequence). As DNA, the CDR3 is TGTGCCAGCAGCCTGACAGTTAACTATGGCTACACCTTC. This sequence encodes CASSLTVNYGYTF. The entire variable domain, with the rest obtained from reference TRBV5-5 and TRBJ1-2, is as follows: DAGVTQSPTHLIKTRGQQVTLRCSPISGHKSVSWYQQVLGQGPQFIFQYYEKEERGRGNFPDRFSARQFPNYSSELNVNALLLGDSALYLCASSLTVNYGYTFGSGTRLTVV.

J is TRBJ2-3 and V is TRBV15; D possibly corresponds to TRBD1 (8 bases). This CDR3 comprises 13 residues. Germline CDR1 LNHNV, CDR2 YYDKDF (reference sequence). V shed 4 bases and J shed 14 bases, with 19 bases lying between them. CDR3 sequence: CATSKDREGHRYF. The CDR3 DNA is TGTGCCACCAGCAAGGACAGGGAGGGTCATCGGTATTTT.